The 23 T cell receptor beta chains below were found in one sample sequenced in a study of CD8+ T cells in alopecia areata. Once RNA had been extracted, it was reverse transcribed into cDNA to act as the sequencing template. Using immunoSEQ multiplex PCR, the repertoire was profiled, and TCRdb retains in-frame clones only, with some absent. The data hold about 180,000 clones, with 58% observed a single time. The treatment: oral pan-JAK inhibitor, 5-10 mg twice daily. The sample in question was CD4+ T cells sorted from blood, obtained at roughly week 55, from a patient treated with tofacitinib. The receptor source for this set is a human donor with alopecia areata.

The chain uses TRBV29-1 and TRBJ2-1; a weak D match, TRBD1 (5 bases). Trimming removed 5 bases at V and 4 bases at J, with 9 bases between. The length of the CDR3 is 12 residues. The germline gives CDR1 SQVTM, CDR2 ANQGSEA. CDR3 bases: TGCAGCGTTCTTGGACATTACAATGAGCAGTTCTTC. It translates to CSVLGHYNEQFF.

This clone was seen only once. DNA for the CDR3: TGTGCCAGCAGTGGAACGGGACAGGGGATATGGGGTGAGCAGTTCTTC. It yields the protein CASSGTGQGIWGEQFF. The rearrangement joins TRBV6-1 to TRBJ2-1, with 10 positions matching TRBD1. The germline V gene encodes CDR1 MNHNS and CDR2 SASEGT. This CDR3 is built from 16 residues. After removal of 4 bases from V and 9 bases from J, the junction contained 12 bases not matched to a gene.

The chain carries TRBV14 and TRBJ1-2; D is unclear. The V end was cut by 5 bases, the J end by 3 bases, with 19 bases between. Germline CDR1 SGHDN, CDR2 FVKESK. This CDR3 is 16 amino acids long. The CDR3, as DNA: TGTGCCAGCAGCTCGGCGATAGGGTTACCTTACTATGGCTACACCTTC. Translated: CASSSAIGLPYYGYTF.

The V and J genes are TRBV29-1 and TRBJ2-1; D unclear. Per the germline V gene, CDR1 is SQVTM and CDR2 is ANQGSEA. This CDR3 is built from 11 residues. V lost 7 bases and J 6 bases, leaving 10 bases between the germline ends. The CDR3 DNA reads TGCAGCGCCCGTGAAGGCAATGAGCAGTTCTTC. This translates into CSAREGNEQFF.

The chain employs TRBV15 and TRBJ2-1; 11 bases align to TRBD2. V lost 6 bases to trimming and J lost 7 bases; unmatched junction nucleotides: 5. This CDR3 has 14 amino acids. Germline loops: CDR1 LNHNV, CDR2 YYDKDF (reference sequence). This CDR3 is CATSRLAGTNEQFF. CDR3 nucleotides: TGTGCCACCAGTAGACTAGCGGGGACAAATGAGCAGTTCTTC.

Notes on this clone: Without the conserved terminal phenylalanine or tryptophan, this CDR3 likely stems from a read error. It is unclear where the CDR3 begins or ends on the DNA, so no DNA is shown, and the CDR3 is as TCRdb lists it. The chain is built from TRBV30 and TRBJ1-1; the table names TRBD1, a call not compared with the DNA. CDR1 GTSNPN and CDR2 SVGIG come from the germline V gene (reference sequence). Termini included, the CDR3 measures 8 amino acids. The CDR3 sequence: CASSSRGS.

This clone was recorded a few times. The chain couples TRBV5-1 to TRBJ1-5; no clear D gene. Deletions cut 0 bases from V and 2 bases from J, with 6 bases between. This CDR3 spans 14 amino acids. Germline CDR1 reads SGHRS; CDR2 reads YFSETQ. The CDR3 spells CASSLDSRNQPQHF. CDR3 in DNA: TGCGCCAGCAGCTTGGACAGTCGCAATCAGCCCCAGCATTTT.

The chain recombines TRBV2 with TRBJ1-6, with D possibly TRBD1 on 5 matching bases. CDR1 SNHLY and CDR2 FYNNEI come from the germline V gene. The CDR3 has 15 residues. V lost 6 bases and J 5 bases, leaving 14 bases between the germline ends. CDR3 sequence (DNA): TGTGCCAGCAGCCTAGAGACAGTAGATAATTCACCCCTCCACTTT. This translates into CASSLETVDNSPLHF.

The V call is TRBV1, the J call TRBJ2-3; the D call of TRBD2 is as the table states it, not checked on the DNA. TRBV1 is listed as a pseudogene. The CDR3 has 18 amino acids. The CDR3: CTSSQVGGLAALRDTQYF. CDR3 coding DNA: TGCACCAGCAGCCAAGTCGGAGGACTAGCGGCCCTCCGGGATACGCAGTATTTT.

The V and J genes are TRBV7-2 and TRBJ2-7; 8 nucleotides match TRBD2. Germline V CDR1 and CDR2: SGHTA, FQGNSA. CDR3 length: 16 amino acids. Unmatched junction bases numbered 9, after V lost 5 bases and J lost 0 bases. CDR3 DNA sequence: TGTGCCAGCAGCGACCCGGGACTAGGATCCTCCTACGAGCAGTACTTC. It translates to CASSDPGLGSSYEQYF.

The chain couples TRBV7-2 to TRBJ1-5; D perhaps matches TRBD1 (6 bases). Germline V gene lookup returns CDR1 SGHTA and CDR2 FQGNSA. Trimming removed 2 bases from V and 9 bases from J, with 8 bases in between. This CDR3 has 12 amino acids. CDR3 sequence (DNA): TGTGCCAGCAGCTTACCCAGGGGGCCCCAGCATTTT. It translates to CASSLPRGPQHF. The whole variable domain, remainder taken from reference TRBV7-2 and TRBJ1-5, is GAGVSQSPSNKVTEKGKDVELRCDPISGHTALYWYRQSLGQGLEFLIYFQGNSAPDKSGLPSDRFSAERTGGSVSTLTIQRTQQEDSAVYLCASSLPRGPQHFGDGTRLSIL.

The J gene is TRBJ2-6, the V gene TRBV5-1, with a possible D match to TRBD1 (6 bases). The V gene lost 1 base and the J gene lost 2 bases, with 13 bases spanning the gap. CDR1 is SGHRS, CDR2 YFSETQ, per germline. This CDR3 has 17 amino acids. The DNA of the CDR3 is TGCGCCAGCAGCTTGTCAACGACAGGAACTGGGGCCAACGTCCTGACTTTC. As protein: CASSLSTTGTGANVLTF.

This clone has only one observation. The chain links TRBV11-2 to TRBJ2-7; 8 nucleotides match TRBD2. Losses at the gene ends were 5 bases for V and 7 bases for J; bases not matched to a gene: 10. Germline V gene data show CDR1 as SGHAT and CDR2 as FQNNGV. The CDR3 runs 14 residues. The CDR3 protein is CASSLQRGPLEQYF. As DNA, the CDR3 is TGTGCCAGCAGCCTTCAGCGGGGGCCCCTGGAGCAGTACTTC.

V and J are TRBV6-5 and TRBJ1-2; D not certain. Germline CDR1 and CDR2: MNHEY and SVGAGI. This CDR3 is 14 amino acids long. The germline V and J ends were trimmed by 6 bases and 4 bases, with 15 bases remaining between them. The CDR3 sequence is CASSRSTGVYGYTF. Here the CDR3 DNA reads TGTGCCAGCAGCCGATCGACCGGCGTCTATGGCTACACCTTC.

This chain connects TRBV29-1 to TRBJ1-5; 7 bases align to TRBD1. Trimming at V came to 7 bases and at J to 10 bases, leaving 16 bases not matched to a gene. Germline-derived CDR1 and CDR2 are SQVTM and ANQGSEA. The CDR3 extends over 14 amino acids. The DNA of the CDR3 is TGCAGCGCGAAGACAGGGTCGGGGGGTGGACCCCAGCATTTT. Translated, it gives CSAKTGSGGGPQHF.

A few counts support this clone. The chain links TRBV7-9 to TRBJ2-2; 10 nucleotides match TRBD1. The CDR3 extends over 15 amino acids. V trimming: 4 bases; J trimming: 4 bases; junction bases outside the gene matches: 3. The V gene's germline CDR1 is SEHNR and CDR2 FQNEAQ (reference sequence). The CDR3 bases are TGTGCCAGCAGCTCCGACAGGGGGCCCACCGGGGAGCTGTTTTTT. This codes for CASSSDRGPTGELFF.

The V gene is TRBV11-1, the J gene TRBJ2-6, with D tentatively TRBD1 (5 bases). Germline CDR1 SGHAT, CDR2 FQDESV (reference sequence). The V end lost 1 base, the J end lost 4 bases, and 14 bases lay between the germline ends. This CDR3 contains 17 residues. CDR3 sequence (DNA): TGTGCCAGCAGCTTAGGGGCCAGGGCCCGCGGGGCCAACGTCCTGACTTTC. Translating gives CASSLGARARGANVLTF.

This clone was seen more than once but under ten times. The same CDR3 can be traced to other DNA sequences in this sample. CDR3 sequence (DNA): TGTGCCAGCAGCCTCGGCGCGTCTAACTATGGCTACACCTTC. It yields the protein CASSLGASNYGYTF. The V call is TRBV6-5, the J call TRBJ1-2; no clear D gene. V gave up 6 bases and J gave up 0 bases, with 11 bases separating them. CDR3 length equals 14 residues. CDR1 and CDR2 (germline): MNHEY, SVGAGI.

V and J are TRBV2 and TRBJ2-1; D ambiguous. CDR1 and CDR2 (germline): SNHLY, FYNNEI. Trimming stripped 4 bases from V and 4 bases from J, with 5 bases between. The CDR3 totals 12 residues. The CDR3 region has the DNA TGTGCCAGCAGTGTCGATTACAATGAGCAGTTCTTC. This gives the protein CASSVDYNEQFF.

The chain is built from TRBV2 and TRBJ2-5; D is possibly TRBD1 or TRBD2 (5 bases each). CDR3 length equals 14 residues. Trimming removed 6 bases from V and 3 bases from J, with 14 bases in between. Germline V gene sequence: CDR1 SNHLY, CDR2 FYNNEI. The DNA of the CDR3 is TGTGCCAGCAGCAAAAGGGACCGGAAAGAGACCCAGTACTTC. It codes for CASSKRDRKETQYF.

This rearrangement joins TRBV2 to TRBJ2-1; 7 bases align to TRBD1. The CDR3 has 13 amino acids. V lost 7 bases, J lost 1 base, and 1 base stayed unmatched. Per germline, CDR1 SNHLY and CDR2 FYNNEI. CDR3 protein: CASMTGSYNEQFF. CDR3 nucleotide sequence: TGTGCCAGCATGACAGGGTCCTACAATGAGCAGTTCTTC.

The rearrangement links TRBV7-2 to TRBJ1-2; tentative D call: TRBD1 (6 bases). CDR3 length equals 15 residues. Germline CDR1 reads SGHTA; CDR2 reads FQGNSA. Trimming removed 5 bases at V and 7 bases at J, with 20 bases between. The CDR3 region has the DNA TGTGCCAGCAGCCCAAGTGGATTGGGGGGCTTTGGCTACACCTTC. Its translation is CASSPSGLGGFGYTF.

This clone was counted between two and nine times. The chain uses TRBV6-5 and TRBJ1-2; D is perhaps TRBD1 (6 bases). V was clipped by 1 base and J by 8 bases, with 20 bases between them. The germline CDR1 and CDR2 sequences are MNHEY and SVGAGI. The CDR3 totals 16 residues. CDR3 loop: CASSYLGTIPEQGYTF. CDR3 nucleotide sequence: TGTGCCAGCAGTTACTTAGGGACAATCCCCGAGCAGGGCTACACCTTC.